This TCR beta chain was identified in a study of T cell responses to AZD1222 COVID-19 vaccine. Findings of the study overall: Across spike, vaccine-associated CD4 TCRs were found, dominant at 160-218 and 743-854. Reportedly, nearly half the spike-specific TCRs target unmutated variant regions. Repertoire sampling was restricted to post-peak T cell response timepoints.

Pooled together were second doses at about 4 or about 12 weeks. Clones were sequenced by immunoSEQ multiplex PCR, and TCRdb holds only the in-frame ones, with some missing. Among over 150,000 clones, approximately 88% were seen once, and the ten largest hold 4.3%. Comments on this clone: As yet, its antigen is unknown.

V was pared by 7 bases and J by 0 bases, with 6 bases of the junction left unmatched. Per the germline V gene, CDR1 is LNHDA and CDR2 is SQIVND (reference sequence). The CDR3 has 16 amino acids. The clonotype originates from an adult who received the AZD1222 COVID-19 vaccine. V and J are TRBV19 and TRBJ1-6, with 7 bases that match TRBD1. Specimen: peripheral blood, collected 28 days after the second AZD1222 dose. CDR3 coding DNA: TGTGCCAGTAAAGAACAGGGGTTCTCCTATAATTCACCCCTCCACTTT. Translated: CASKEQGFSYNSPLHF.